This TCR beta chain was recorded in a study of cytomegalovirus exposure and HLA in healthy donors. Overall study: In a later analysis, it was reported that the 90 to 150 validation repertoires had been produced on the same platform as the roughly 700 repertoires belonging to the first cohort.

These donors were members of the roughly 120-subject validation cohort, a group separate from the roughly 670-subject first cohort. The method was immunoSEQ multiplex PCR; TCRdb's version includes in-frame clones alone and lacks a portion of them. The table records 50,000 to 70,000 clones, 85% to 95% of them present only once. The study, taken as a whole, reports: That first-cohort TCR clusters tended to co-occur in the 130 or so validation repertoires was found in a later analysis. Researchers counted 164 TCR beta chains as cytomegalovirus-associated.

Details on this clone: Antigen unknown.

Input material: PBMCs. This sequence originates from a woman aged 18-29 years in good health and CMV-seropositive.

CDR3 loop: CASSQEWAGGYEQYF. DNA for the CDR3: TGCGCCAGCAGCCAAGAATGGGCAGGAGGGTACGAGCAGTACTTC. The V gene is TRBV4-3, the J gene TRBJ2-7; D is perhaps TRBD2 (6 bases). This CDR3 is built from 15 residues. Trimming pared 0 bases from V and 4 bases from J, leaving 13 bases between. Per the germline V gene, CDR1 is LGHNA and CDR2 is YSLEER.